Presented here are 30 T cell receptor beta chains from one specimen sequenced in a study of T cells in localized non-small cell lung cancer. Measured with immunoSEQ multiplex PCR; TCRdb has only the in-frame clones, and not every one. There are under 40,000 clones in the sample; 88% occur only once, and under 5% lies in the top ten. The source material was peripheral blood, sampled before any cancer treatment. The receptors were sampled from a woman aged 40-75 years with stage I lung adenocarcinoma.

The chain combines TRBV7-7 with TRBJ2-5, with a tentative D call TRBD2 (7 bases). The CDR3 has 15 residues. Per the germline V gene, CDR1 is SSHAT and CDR2 is FNYEAQ (reference sequence). Trimming took 5 bases from V and 5 from J, leaving 18 bases between them. The CDR3 loop is CASSASAQGGETQYF. CDR3 nucleotide sequence: TGTGCCAGCAGCGCTTCTGCACAGGGAGGGGAGACCCAGTACTTC.

The chain uses TRBV11-2 and TRBJ2-1; 8 positions agree with TRBD2. V lost 5 bases to trimming and J lost 4 bases; unmatched junction nucleotides: 7. Germline CDR1 SGHAT, CDR2 FQNNGV. The CDR3 runs 15 residues. CDR3 loop: CASSHQRGPYNEQFF. CDR3 sequence (DNA): TGTGCCAGCAGCCACCAGCGGGGGCCGTACAATGAGCAGTTCTTC.

On this clone: Other DNA sequences in the sample encode the same CDR3. The J gene is TRBJ2-2, the V gene TRBV9; no clear D. The germline gives CDR1 SGDLS, CDR2 YYNGEE. V was trimmed by 0 bases and J by 1 base, leaving 4 bases between them. This CDR3 has 14 residues. CDR3 sequence (DNA): TGTGCCAGCAGCGTAGGCGGGAACACCGGGGAGCTGTTTTTT. Amino acids: CASSVGGNTGELFF. Full variable domain (missing parts from reference TRBV9 and TRBJ2-2): DSGVTQTPKHLITATGQRVTLRCSPRSGDLSVYWYQQSLDQGLQFLIQYYNGEERAKGNILERFSAQQFPDLHSELNLSSLELGDSALYFCASSVGGNTGELFFGEGSRLTVL.

This clone was detected only once. The gene calls are TRBV2 and TRBJ2-5; D call uncertain. CDR1 and CDR2 (germline): SNHLY, FYNNEI. V lost 2 bases and J lost 3, with 7 bases in between. This CDR3 is 13 amino acids long. The CDR3 nucleotides are TGTGCCAGCAGTGAATTGCTTAAAGAGACCCAGTACTTC. Its protein is CASSELLKETQYF. Variable domain in full (rest from reference TRBV2 and TRBJ2-5): EPEVTQTPSHQVTQMGQEVILRCVPISNHLYFYWYRQILGQKVEFLVSFYNNEISEKSEIFDDQFSVERPDGSNFTLKIRSTKLEDSAMYFCASSELLKETQYFGPGTRLLVL.

V gene TRBV15 combines with J gene TRBJ2-6; D tentatively reads TRBD1 or TRBD2 (5 bases each). Trimming took 9 bases from V and 1 from J, leaving 13 bases between them. The CDR3 runs to 15 residues. The germline V gene has CDR1 LNHNV and CDR2 YYDKDF (reference sequence). CDR3 coding DNA: TGTGCCACACGGGACGACGGTTCTGGGGCCAACGTCCTGACTTTC. Amino acids: CATRDDGSGANVLTF.

V gene TRBV6-4 combines with J gene TRBJ2-1, with 9 bases aligning to TRBD2. Per the germline V gene, CDR1 is MRHNA and CDR2 is SNTAGT. After removal of 3 bases from V and 9 bases from J, the junction contained 6 bases not matched to a gene. The CDR3 loop spans 14 amino acids. DNA of the CDR3: TGTGCCAGCAGTGAAGCGGCGGGGGGGCGTGAGCAGTTCTTC. Its protein product is CASSEAAGGREQFF.

The rearrangement joins TRBV7-8 to TRBJ1-5; maybe TRBD1 (5 bases). CDR3 length: 13 amino acids. Germline-derived CDR1 and CDR2 are SGHVS and FQNEAQ. Trimming removed 1 base at V and 5 bases at J, with 6 bases between. CDR3 in amino acids: CASSLVGDQPQHF. CDR3 coding DNA: TGTGCCAGCAGCTTAGTAGGGGATCAGCCCCAGCATTTT. The full variable domain, its missing parts supplied by reference TRBV7-8 and TRBJ1-5, is GAGVSQSPRYKVAKRGQDVALRCDPISGHVSLFWYQQALGQGPEFLTYFQNEAQLDKSGLPSDRFFAERPEGSVSTLKIQRTQQEDSAVYLCASSLVGDQPQHFGDGTRLSIL.

The gene calls are TRBV19 and TRBJ1-1; TRBD1 is a possible D gene (5 bases). CDR1 and CDR2 from the germline V gene are LNHDA and SQIVND (reference sequence). CDR3 size: 15 residues. Trimming took off 6 bases at V and 0 bases at J, with 14 bases between the two ends. CDR3 sequence (DNA): TGTGCCAGTAGCCATGGAGGGACCCTGAACACTGAAGCTTTCTTT. Translation gives CASSHGGTLNTEAFF.

The CDR3 sequence: CASSLLGENTEAFF. For the CDR3, the DNA is TGTGCCAGCAGCTTATTGGGGGAAAACACTGAAGCTTTCTTT. The chain joins TRBV7-3 to TRBJ1-1, with D possibly TRBD1 on 5 matching bases. This CDR3 spans 14 amino acids. V lost 2 bases to trimming and J lost 2 bases, with 9 bases between them. CDR1 is SGHTA, CDR2 FQGTGA, per germline.

This chain uses TRBV7-8 with TRBJ1-5; unclear D gene. Per the germline V gene, CDR1 is SGHVS and CDR2 is FQNEAQ. The CDR3 extends over 15 amino acids. V was trimmed by 5 bases and J by 4 bases, leaving 15 bases between them. The CDR3 is CASSPLATVNQPQHF. CDR3 in DNA: TGTGCCAGCAGCCCCCTCGCCACAGTAAATCAGCCCCAGCATTTT.

The sample holds one count of this clone. V gene TRBV6-6 combines with J gene TRBJ2-1, with D perhaps assigned TRBD1 or TRBD2 (5 bases each). V was trimmed by 6 bases and J by 9 bases, leaving 15 bases between them. Germline CDR1 is MNHNY and CDR2 is SVGAGI (reference sequence). CDR3 length equals 13 residues. The CDR3 region is CASSPGPGGEQFF. In DNA form, the CDR3 reads TGTGCCAGCAGCCCGGGCCCTGGGGGTGAGCAGTTCTTC.

The CDR3 here is CASSLGGGRSNEQFF. The CDR3 coding sequence is TGTGCCAGCAGCTTAGGGGGGGGGCGTAGCAATGAGCAGTTCTTC. V usage is TRBV11-2 and J usage is TRBJ2-1; TRBD2 might be the D (7 bases). Trimming removed 1 base from V and 6 bases from J, with 13 bases in between. The CDR3 sequence is 15 residues long. Germline CDR1 is SGHAT and CDR2 is FQNNGV. Using reference TRBV11-2 and TRBJ2-1 for the parts outside the CDR3, the full variable domain is EAGVAQSPRYKIIEKRQSVAFWCNPISGHATLYWYQQILGQGPKLLIQFQNNGVVDDSQLPKDRFSAERLKGVDSTLKIQPAKLEDSAVYLCASSLGGGRSNEQFFGPGTRLTVL.

This clone has just one count. This chain joins TRBV6-5 and TRBJ1-1, with D perhaps matching TRBD1 (5 bases). The CDR3 totals 13 residues. V was trimmed by 6 bases and J by 0 bases, leaving 8 bases between them. The germline gives CDR1 MNHEY, CDR2 SVGAGI. In DNA, the CDR3 is TGTGCCAGCAGGGGACGACTGAACACTGAAGCTTTCTTT. Residues: CASRGRLNTEAFF.

The rearrangement uses TRBV9 and TRBJ1-5; a possible D gene is TRBD1 (6 bases). The CDR3 is 14 residues long. The ends were cut back, 3 bases at V and 1 base at J, with 8 bases in the middle. Germline assignment: CDR1 SGDLS and CDR2 YYNGEE. CDR3 DNA: TGTGCCAGCAGCGAGGGGGGAAGCAATCAGCCCCAGCATTTT. Its protein is CASSEGGSNQPQHF.

This chain uses TRBV7-6 with TRBJ2-3, with 16 bases aligning to TRBD2. Germline V lookup: CDR1 SGHVS, CDR2 FNYEAQ. This CDR3 region has 18 residues. Trimming removed 5 bases from V and 1 base from J; junction bases left unmatched: 6. The CDR3: CASSPGLAGGPGTDTQYF. DNA for the CDR3: TGTGCCAGCAGCCCGGGACTAGCGGGGGGGCCGGGCACAGATACGCAGTATTTT.

The chain employs TRBV2 and TRBJ1-6; TRBD1 is a possible D gene (5 bases). The V and J ends lost 9 bases and 10 bases respectively, with 16 bases between them. CDR3 length: 13 amino acids. Germline V CDR1 and CDR2: SNHLY, FYNNEI. This CDR3 is CASGGELESPLHF. As DNA, the CDR3 is TGTGCCAGTGGGGGGGAGCTCGAGTCACCCCTCCACTTT.

This chain connects TRBV19 to TRBJ1-6; TRBD1 might be the D (6 bases). Trimming left V 4 bases short and J 13 bases short, with 11 bases between. The CDR3 has 12 amino acids. Germline CDR1 and CDR2: LNHDA and SQIVND (reference sequence). CDR3 protein: CASSKPGVPLHF. The CDR3, as DNA: TGTGCCAGTAGTAAACCAGGGGTTCCCCTCCACTTT.

A few counts support this clone. This rearrangement joins TRBV7-2 to TRBJ2-7, with 7 bases identical to TRBD1. The CDR3 length is 15 residues. The ends lost 5 bases at V and 3 bases at J; junction bases unmatched: 10. The germline gives CDR1 SGHTA, CDR2 FQGNSA. Written as DNA, the CDR3 is TGTGCCAGCAGCAGAGAGACAGGGTCCTACTACGAGCAGTACTTC. Translated, it gives CASSRETGSYYEQYF.

The sample holds a few counts of this clone. The rearrangement joins TRBV11-3 to TRBJ1-5; D is perhaps TRBD1 (6 bases). Germline-derived CDR1 and CDR2 are SGHNT and YENEEA. This CDR3 region has 16 residues. The V and J ends lost 4 bases and 2 bases respectively, with 15 bases between them. The CDR3 nucleotides read TGTGCCAGCAGCTCAGCTCAGGGGTGCTGCAATCAGCCCCAGCATTTT. Translating it yields CASSSAQGCCNQPQHF.

The gene calls are TRBV7-9 and TRBJ1-2, with D possibly TRBD1 on 6 matching bases. V lost 5 bases and J lost 8, with 15 bases in between. The CDR3 covers 13 residues. Germline V gene data show CDR1 as SEHNR and CDR2 as FQNEAQ (reference sequence). For the CDR3, the DNA is TGTGCCAGCAGCGGCGACTCGGGGGCAGGCTACACCTTC. Amino acids: CASSGDSGAGYTF.

The chain employs TRBV19 and TRBJ2-7; 7 bases line up with TRBD1. This CDR3 contains 16 residues. The ends lost 3 bases at V and 0 bases at J; junction bases unmatched: 8. Germline V lookup: CDR1 LNHDA, CDR2 SQIVND (reference sequence). The CDR3 DNA reads as TGTGCCAGTAGTATCGGAGGACAGGCGACCTCCTACGAGCAGTACTTC. Translating gives CASSIGGQATSYEQYF.

V usage is TRBV7-8 and J usage is TRBJ1-1; 9 nucleotides agree with TRBD1. The CDR3 length is 14 residues. V lost 4 bases and J lost 1; bases outside the gene matches: 1. Germline V gene data show CDR1 as SGHVS and CDR2 as FQNEAQ. The CDR3 nucleotides read TGTGCCAGCAGCTCGGGACAGGGGAACACTGAAGCTTTCTTT. It yields the protein CASSSGQGNTEAFF.

The chain uses TRBV7-2 and TRBJ2-3; D is possibly TRBD2 (6 bases). CDR1 and CDR2 (germline): SGHTA, FQGNSA. The CDR3 totals 17 residues. Trimming stripped 0 bases from V and 3 bases from J, with 16 bases between. CDR3 nucleotide sequence: TGTGCCAGCAGCTTAGCGGTCGGGGGAATAACAACAGATACGCAGTATTTT. This gives the protein CASSLAVGGITTDTQYF.

About this clone itself: One end of the junction is discordant with germline, which a read error may explain. The chain has TRBV7-7 and TRBJ2-5; D remains unclear. This CDR3 contains 14 residues. From germline, CDR1 is SSHAT and CDR2 FNYEAQ (reference sequence). CDR3 nucleotide sequence: TGTGCCAGCGGCTTAGGTTCTTCCCAAGAGACCCAGTACTTC. It encodes CASGLGSSQETQYF.

The CDR3 DNA reads TGTGCCAGCAGTGGACAGGGCTTTTATGGCTACACCTTC. It is translated as CASSGQGFYGYTF. This sequence joins TRBV6-5 and TRBJ1-2, with 8 bases lining up with TRBD1. Trimming cost V 5 bases and J 5 bases; bases outside gene matches: 4. Per germline, CDR1 MNHEY and CDR2 SVGAGI. The CDR3 is made up of 13 amino acids.

The chain is built from TRBV6-5 and TRBJ2-7; D unresolved. CDR3 length equals 11 residues. Germline assignment: CDR1 MNHEY and CDR2 SVGAGI. The V gene lost 6 bases and the J gene lost 1 base, with 4 bases spanning the gap. The CDR3 region has the DNA TGTGCCAGCAGCTTTTCCTACGAGCAGTACTTC. This sequence encodes CASSFSYEQYF.

The rearrangement joins TRBV5-5 to TRBJ1-1, with a tentative D call TRBD1 (6 bases). V was shortened by 5 bases and J by 4 bases, with 21 bases between the two germline ends. The CDR3 has 16 amino acids. Germline CDR1 and CDR2: SGHKS and YYEKEE (reference sequence). CDR3 amino acids: CASRYLRGGYTTEAFF. CDR3 bases: TGTGCCAGCAGGTACCTCAGGGGCGGATATACCACTGAAGCTTTCTTT.

The chain combines TRBV18 with TRBJ1-1; the D is unclear. The length of the CDR3 is 15 residues. CDR1 and CDR2 (germline): KGHSH, LQKENI. V was pared by 0 bases and J by 0 bases, with 8 bases between. CDR3 region: CASSPPPGVNTEAFF. CDR3 in DNA: TGTGCCAGCTCACCACCCCCGGGCGTGAACACTGAAGCTTTCTTT. Together with reference TRBV18 and TRBJ1-1, the CDR3 gives the full variable domain: NAGVMQNPRHLVRRRGQEARLRCSPMKGHSHVYWYRQLPEEGLKFMVYLQKENIIDESGMPKERFSAEFPKEGPSILRIQQVVRGDSAAYFCASSPPPGVNTEAFFGQGTRLTVV.

The chain is built from TRBV5-4 and TRBJ2-7, with TRBD1 as a possible D gene (5 bases). Germline CDR1 SGHNT, CDR2 YYREEE (reference sequence). The CDR3 runs 14 residues. Trimming left V 0 bases short and J 2 bases short, with 9 bases between. The CDR3 sequence: CASSLVTGPYEQYF. As DNA, the CDR3 is TGTGCCAGCAGCTTGGTTACAGGACCCTACGAGCAGTACTTC.

This chain links TRBV30 with TRBJ1-4; D may be TRBD1 (6 bases). CDR3 length: 13 residues. Germline V gives CDR1 GTSNPN, CDR2 SVGIG (reference sequence). V was trimmed by 5 bases and J by 5 bases, leaving 12 bases between them. The CDR3 sequence is CAWSWGQNEKLFF. Written as DNA, the CDR3 is TGTGCCTGGTCTTGGGGACAAAATGAAAAACTGTTTTTT.